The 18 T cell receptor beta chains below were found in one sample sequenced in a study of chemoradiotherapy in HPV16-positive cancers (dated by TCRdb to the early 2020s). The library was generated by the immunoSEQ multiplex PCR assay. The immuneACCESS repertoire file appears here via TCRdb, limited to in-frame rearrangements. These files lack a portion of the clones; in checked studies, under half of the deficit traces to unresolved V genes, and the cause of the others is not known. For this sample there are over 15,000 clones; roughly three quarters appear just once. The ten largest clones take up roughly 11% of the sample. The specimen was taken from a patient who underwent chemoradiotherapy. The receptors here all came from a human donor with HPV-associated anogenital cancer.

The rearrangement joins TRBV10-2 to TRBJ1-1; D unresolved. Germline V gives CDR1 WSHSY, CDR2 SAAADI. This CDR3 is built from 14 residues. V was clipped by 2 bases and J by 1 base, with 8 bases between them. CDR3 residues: CASSEASGNTEAFF. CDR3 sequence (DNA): TGCGCCAGCAGTGAGGCCTCGGGGAACACTGAAGCTTTCTTT.

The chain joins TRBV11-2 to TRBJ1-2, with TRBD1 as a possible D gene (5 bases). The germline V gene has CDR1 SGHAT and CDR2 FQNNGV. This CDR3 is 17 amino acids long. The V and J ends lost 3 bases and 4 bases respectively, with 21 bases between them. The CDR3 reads CASSLGPGWSGSYGYTF. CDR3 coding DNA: TGTGCCAGCAGCTTGGGTCCAGGGTGGAGTGGGAGCTATGGCTACACCTTC.

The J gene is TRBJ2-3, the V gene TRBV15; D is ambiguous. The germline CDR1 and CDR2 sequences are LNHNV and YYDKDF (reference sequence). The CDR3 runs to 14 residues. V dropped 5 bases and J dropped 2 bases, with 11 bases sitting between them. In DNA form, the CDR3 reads TGTGCCACCAGCCCAGTTGACCTCACAGATACGCAGTATTTT. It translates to CATSPVDLTDTQYF.

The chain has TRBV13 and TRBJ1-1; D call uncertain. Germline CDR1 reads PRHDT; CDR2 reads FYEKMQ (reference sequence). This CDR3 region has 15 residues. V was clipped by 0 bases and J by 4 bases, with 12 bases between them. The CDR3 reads CASSLGRRDTTEAFF. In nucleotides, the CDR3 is TGTGCCAGCAGCTTAGGACGCCGGGATACCACTGAAGCTTTCTTT.

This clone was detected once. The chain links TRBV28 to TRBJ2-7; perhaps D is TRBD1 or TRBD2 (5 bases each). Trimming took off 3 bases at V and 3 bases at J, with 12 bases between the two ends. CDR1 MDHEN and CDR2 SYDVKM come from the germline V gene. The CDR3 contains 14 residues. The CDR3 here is CASSLGDQYYEQYF. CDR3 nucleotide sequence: TGTGCCAGCAGTTTGGGGGACCAATACTACGAGCAGTACTTC.

The CDR3, as DNA: TGTGCCAGCTCACCCCGACTAGCAGCCAGCACAGATACGCAGTATTTT. This translates into CASSPRLAASTDTQYF. The rearrangement uses TRBV18 and TRBJ2-3; 7 nucleotides line up with TRBD2. Germline assignment: CDR1 KGHSH and CDR2 LQKENI. Germline trimming cut 3 bases from V and 0 bases from J; bases unmatched to any gene: 6. The CDR3 consists of 16 residues.

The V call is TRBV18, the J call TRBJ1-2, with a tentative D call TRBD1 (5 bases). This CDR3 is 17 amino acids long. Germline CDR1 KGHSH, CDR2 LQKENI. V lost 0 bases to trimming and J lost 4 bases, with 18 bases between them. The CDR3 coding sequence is TGTGCCAGCTCACCACCTTATCAGGGCAGGGCCTTCTATGGCTACACCTTC. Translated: CASSPPYQGRAFYGYTF. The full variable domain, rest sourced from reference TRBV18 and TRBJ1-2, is NAGVMQNPRHLVRRRGQEARLRCSPMKGHSHVYWYRQLPEEGLKFMVYLQKENIIDESGMPKERFSAEFPKEGPSILRIQQVVRGDSAAYFCASSPPYQGRAFYGYTFGSGTRLTVV.

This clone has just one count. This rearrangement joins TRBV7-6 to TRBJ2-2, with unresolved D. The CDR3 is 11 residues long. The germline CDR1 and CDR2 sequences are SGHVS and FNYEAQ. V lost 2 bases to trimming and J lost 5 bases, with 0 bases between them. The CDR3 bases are TGTGCCAGCAGCTTAACCGGGGAGCTGTTTTTT. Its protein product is CASSLTGELFF.

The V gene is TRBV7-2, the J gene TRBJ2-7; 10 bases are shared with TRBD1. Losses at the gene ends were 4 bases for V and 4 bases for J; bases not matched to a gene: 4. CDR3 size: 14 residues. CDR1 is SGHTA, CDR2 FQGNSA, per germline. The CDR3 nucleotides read TGTGCCAGCAGCTCGCCGGGACAGGGGTACGAGCAGTACTTC. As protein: CASSSPGQGYEQYF.

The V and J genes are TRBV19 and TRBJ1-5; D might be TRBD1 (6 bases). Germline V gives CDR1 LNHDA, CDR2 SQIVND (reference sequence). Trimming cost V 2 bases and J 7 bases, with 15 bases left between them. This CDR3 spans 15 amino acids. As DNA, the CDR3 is TGTGCCAGTAGTATAAAGGGCGGCAGGGGACAGCCCCAGCATTTT. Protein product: CASSIKGGRGQPQHF. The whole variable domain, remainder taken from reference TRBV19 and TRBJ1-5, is DGGITQSPKYLFRKEGQNVTLSCEQNLNHDAMYWYRQDPGQGLRLIYYSQIVNDFQKGDIAEGYSVSREKKESFPLTVTSAQKNPTAFYLCASSIKGGRGQPQHFGDGTRLSIL.

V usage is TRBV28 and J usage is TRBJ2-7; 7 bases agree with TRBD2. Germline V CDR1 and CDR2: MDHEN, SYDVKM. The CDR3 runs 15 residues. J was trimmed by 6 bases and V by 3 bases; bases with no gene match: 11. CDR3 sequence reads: CASSLRVLGGREQYF. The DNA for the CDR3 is TGTGCCAGCAGTTTGAGGGTTTTGGGAGGGCGCGAGCAGTACTTC. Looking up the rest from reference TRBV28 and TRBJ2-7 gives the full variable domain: DVKVTQSSRYLVKRTGEKVFLECVQDMDHENMFWYRQDPGLGLRLIYFSYDVKMKEKGDIPEGYSVSREKKERFSLILESASTNQTSMYLCASSLRVLGGREQYFGPGTRLTVT.

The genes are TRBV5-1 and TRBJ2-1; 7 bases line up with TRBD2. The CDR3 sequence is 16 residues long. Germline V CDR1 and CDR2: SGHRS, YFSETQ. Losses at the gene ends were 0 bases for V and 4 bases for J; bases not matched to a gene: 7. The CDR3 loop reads CASSLASGTIYNEQFF. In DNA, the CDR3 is TGCGCCAGCAGCTTGGCCAGCGGGACGATTTACAATGAGCAGTTCTTC.

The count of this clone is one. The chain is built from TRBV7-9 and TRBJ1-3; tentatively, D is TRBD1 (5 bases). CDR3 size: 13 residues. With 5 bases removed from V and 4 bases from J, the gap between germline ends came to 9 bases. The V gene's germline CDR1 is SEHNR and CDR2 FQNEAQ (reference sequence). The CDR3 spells CASSPGTGNTIYF. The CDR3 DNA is TGTGCCAGCAGCCCTGGGACCGGAAACACCATATATTTT.

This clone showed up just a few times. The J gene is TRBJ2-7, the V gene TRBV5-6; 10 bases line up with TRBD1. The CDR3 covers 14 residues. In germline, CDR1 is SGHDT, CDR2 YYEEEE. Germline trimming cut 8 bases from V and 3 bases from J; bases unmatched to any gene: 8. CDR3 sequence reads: CASNRDRGYYEQYF. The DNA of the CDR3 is TGTGCCAGTAATAGGGACAGGGGTTACTACGAGCAGTACTTC. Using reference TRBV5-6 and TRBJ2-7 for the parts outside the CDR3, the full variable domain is DAGVTQSPTHLIKTRGQQVTLRCSPKSGHDTVSWYQQALGQGPQFIFQYYEEEERQRGNFPDRFSGHQFPNYSSELNVNALLLGDSALYLCASNRDRGYYEQYFGPGTRLTVT.

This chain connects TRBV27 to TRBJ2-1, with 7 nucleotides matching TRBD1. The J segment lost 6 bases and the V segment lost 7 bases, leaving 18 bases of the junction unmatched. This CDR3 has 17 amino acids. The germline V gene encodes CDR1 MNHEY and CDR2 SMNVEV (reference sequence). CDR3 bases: TGTGCCAGCAATCTAAGAGGGGGCGTCCCCCTCTTCAATGAGCAGTTCTTC. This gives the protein CASNLRGGVPLFNEQFF.

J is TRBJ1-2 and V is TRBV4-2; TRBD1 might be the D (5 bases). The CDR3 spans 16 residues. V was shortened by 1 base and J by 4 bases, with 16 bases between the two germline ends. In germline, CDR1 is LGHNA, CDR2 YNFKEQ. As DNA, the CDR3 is TGTGCCAGCAGCCAAGCGGGGGGGGGTCTACGCTATGGCTACACCTTC. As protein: CASSQAGGGLRYGYTF.

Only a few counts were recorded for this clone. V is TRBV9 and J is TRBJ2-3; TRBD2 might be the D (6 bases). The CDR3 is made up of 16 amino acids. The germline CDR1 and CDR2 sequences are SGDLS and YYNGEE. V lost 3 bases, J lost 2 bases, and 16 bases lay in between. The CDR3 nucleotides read TGTGCCAGCAGCGCGACCGGGACTTACTACACAGATACGCAGTATTTT. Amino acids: CASSATGTYYTDTQYF.

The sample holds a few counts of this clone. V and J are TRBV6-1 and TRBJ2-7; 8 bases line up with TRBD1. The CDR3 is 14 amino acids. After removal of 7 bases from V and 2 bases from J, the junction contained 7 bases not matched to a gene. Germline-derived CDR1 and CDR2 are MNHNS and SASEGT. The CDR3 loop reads CASTMDRATYEQYF. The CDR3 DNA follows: TGTGCCAGCACCATGGACAGGGCCACCTACGAGCAGTACTTC.